This TCR beta chain was sequenced during a study of control samples from healthy donors and cancer patients. Per the germline V gene, CDR1 is MGHDK and CDR2 is SYGVNS. The V end lost 2 bases, the J end lost 6 bases, and 7 bases lay between the germline ends. There are 12 residues in the CDR3. Here immunoSEQ multiplex PCR was the method, and the copy in TCRdb shows in-frame clones only, minus some. The top ten clones hold 8.5% of a sample with about 160,000 clones, around 96% of them seen once. The receptor comes from a woman aged 40 to 55 in good health. The sample was blood. The chain recombines TRBV25-1 with TRBJ1-2; D unresolved. The CDR3 DNA reads TGTGCCAGCAGTGAAAAAGGGAATGGCTACACCTTC. It translates to CASSEKGNGYTF.